This is a list of T cell receptor beta chains from one sample in a study of sequential checkpoint blockade in melanoma. Produced via immunoSEQ multiplex PCR; TCRdb's table is partial and in-frame only. The data hold around 4,000 clones, with approximately 25% observed a single time. The material sequenced was tumor tissue (inferred from file names), taken from a patient given nivolumab and ipilimumab in sequence. The origin of the receptors is a human donor with melanoma. Both conserved end residues are part of each CDR3. A D gene is named only where the DNA matches it firmly. Expanded clones get a size class; other rows say once, few or many, or leave the size out.

cdr3_aa cdr3_nt cdr3_length clone_size j_call d_call v_call
CASSPDAGTYEQYF TGTGCCAGCAGCCCGGACGCAGGGACCTACGAGCAGTACTTC 14 many TRBJ2-7 NA TRBV11-3
CASRSILGAEGYTF TGTGCCAGCAGATCCATTTTGGGGGCCGAAGGCTACACCTTC 14 few TRBJ1-2 NA TRBV6-8
CASSSGTFNYGYTF TGTGCCAGCAGTAGTGGGACTTTTAACTATGGCTACACCTTC 14 few TRBJ1-2 NA TRBV6-8
CASSLNGGGETQYF TGCGCCAGCAGCTTGAACGGGGGAGGAGAGACCCAGTACTTC 14 NA TRBJ2-5 NA TRBV5-1
CASRRTVSNQPQHF TGTGCCAGCAGGAGGACAGTTAGCAATCAGCCCCAGCATTTT 14 large TRBJ1-5 NA TRBV28
CASSYRWQGAWESFTRYEQYF TGTGCCAGCAGTTACCGCTGGCAGGGGGCGTGGGAGTCATTTACCCGCTACGAGCAGTACTTC 21 few TRBJ2-7 TRBD1 TRBV6-8
CASSPMEHTDTQYF TGTGCCAGCTCCCCAATGGAGCACACAGATACGCAGTATTTT 14 NA TRBJ2-3 NA TRBV18
CASSYSTDSSEQYF TGTGCCAGCAGTTACTCGACGGACAGTAGCGAGCAGTACTTC 14 few TRBJ2-7 NA TRBV6-8
CASYKNTEAFF TGTGCCAGCTATAAGAACACTGAAGCTTTCTTT 11 few TRBJ1-1 NA TRBV12-5
CASSGRGEDTQYF TGTGCCAGCAGCGGGAGGGGGGAAGATACGCAGTATTTT 13 NA TRBJ2-3 NA TRBV9
CASSFGVSGNTIYF TGTGCCAGCAGCTTCGGAGTTTCTGGAAACACCATATATTTT 14 medium-sized TRBJ1-3 NA TRBV9
CASSPGTGESPLHF TGCGCCAGCAGCCCCGGGACAGGGGAATCACCCCTCCACTTT 14 NA TRBJ1-6 TRBD1 TRBV5-1
CASTSTSRAYEQYF TGTGCCAGTACCTCGACAAGCCGAGCCTACGAGCAGTACTTC 14 NA TRBJ2-7 NA TRBV6-8
CASSYGTGGETQYF TGTGCCAGCAGTTATGGGACAGGGGGAGAGACCCAGTACTTC 14 few TRBJ2-5 TRBD1 TRBV6-8
CASSPQLAGGGGEETQYF TGTGCCAGCTCACCGCAACTAGCGGGGGGAGGAGGAGAAGAGACCCAGTACTTC 18 NA TRBJ2-5 TRBD2 TRBV18
CASRPYVMTSKETQYF TGTGCAAGTCGCCCGTACGTGATGACTAGCAAAGAGACCCAGTACTTC 16 few TRBJ2-5 NA TRBV12-2
CASSSLLGQLYNEQFF TGCGCCAGCAGTTCACTTCTGGGACAGCTATACAATGAGCAGTTCTTC 16 many TRBJ2-1 TRBD1 TRBV23-1
CASSLEGGYSPLHF TGCGCCAGCAGCTTAGAGGGGGGCTATTCACCCCTCCACTTT 14 NA TRBJ1-6 NA TRBV5-1
CASSLDWASGASRDTQYF TGTGCCAGCAGCTTAGATTGGGCTAGCGGGGCCTCCCGCGATACGCAGTATTTT 18 NA TRBJ2-3 TRBD2 TRBV11-3
CATSLDRTSYEQYF TGTGCCACCAGCCTGGACAGGACATCCTACGAGCAGTACTTC 14 few TRBJ2-7 TRBD1 TRBV15
CATSMGGGANVLTF TGTGCCACCAGCATGGGGGGCGGGGCCAACGTCCTGACTTTC 14 NA TRBJ2-6 NA TRBV15
CASSRFTGGPQYF TGTGCCAGCAGCCGCTTCACAGGGGGGCCCCAGTACTTC 13 few TRBJ2-5 TRBD1 TRBV14